These 15 T cell receptor beta chains share one sample of origin, sequenced in a study of blood T cell repertoires in COVID-19. Here immunoSEQ multiplex PCR was the method, and the copy in TCRdb shows in-frame clones only, minus some. The sample holds 95,000 to 100,000 clones, approximately 85% seen once. The sequencing sample was made of peripheral blood. These receptors all stem from a woman of 80 years or more with active or convalescent COVID-19.

This clone came up a few times. The CDR3 sequence is CASSSETHLNYNEQFF. CDR3 sequence (DNA): TGTGCCAGTAGCTCGGAGACCCACCTCAACTACAATGAGCAGTTCTTC. The chain recombines TRBV19 with TRBJ2-1; no clear D. Trimming cost V 6 bases and J 3 bases, with 18 bases left between them. The length of the CDR3 is 16 residues. Per the germline V gene, CDR1 is LNHDA and CDR2 is SQIVND (reference sequence).

The chain combines TRBV12-3 or TRBV12-4 with TRBJ1-5, with D unresolved. There are 13 residues in the CDR3. Trimming left V 3 bases short and J 2 bases short, with 5 bases between. CDR3 in amino acids: CASSFSRNQPQHF. The CDR3 DNA reads TGTGCCAGCAGTTTTTCTCGCAATCAGCCCCAGCATTTT.

The J gene is TRBJ1-5, the V gene TRBV7-2; TRBD1 matches 7 bases. J was trimmed by 5 bases and V by 2 bases; bases with no gene match: 6. The germline CDR1 and CDR2 sequences are SGHTA and FQGNSA. The CDR3 has 15 residues. Here the CDR3 DNA reads TGTGCCAGCAGCTTACGGGCAGGGGGAGATCAGCCCCAGCATTTT. It translates to CASSLRAGGDQPQHF.

The chain links TRBV27 to TRBJ2-5; TRBD2 aligns across 12 bases. The CDR3 length is 14 residues. The ends lost 6 bases at V and 7 bases at J; junction bases unmatched: 6. Germline CDR1 is MNHEY and CDR2 is SMNVEV (reference sequence). Here the CDR3 DNA reads TGTGCCAGCAGATTCCCGACTAGCGGGGGGACCCAGTACTTC. Translation: CASRFPTSGGTQYF.

J is TRBJ1-5 and V is TRBV7-8; D is unclear. This CDR3 is built from 16 residues. Germline V lookup: CDR1 SGHVS, CDR2 FQNEAQ. The V end was cut by 2 bases, the J end by 0 bases, with 11 bases between. The DNA for the CDR3 is TGTGCCAGCAGCTTAATCCCCGGGTATAGCAATCAGCCCCAGCATTTT. Protein: CASSLIPGYSNQPQHF.

This chain connects TRBV19 to TRBJ2-2; TRBD1 matches at 7 bases. The CDR3 sequence is 15 residues long. J lost 4 bases, V lost 6 bases, and 8 bases had no gene match. Germline loops: CDR1 LNHDA, CDR2 SQIVND (reference sequence). The CDR3 spells CASRTGKAPTGELFF. CDR3 nucleotides: TGTGCCAGTAGGACAGGGAAAGCACCCACCGGGGAGCTGTTTTTT.

This clone was detected only once. The rearrangement joins TRBV12-3 or TRBV12-4 to TRBJ2-7; D gene unclear. This CDR3 comprises 12 residues. V was pared by 1 base and J by 8 bases, with 9 bases between. CDR3 amino acids: CASSLGVGKQYF. The CDR3 DNA reads as TGTGCCAGCAGTTTAGGAGTGGGCAAGCAGTACTTC.

The genes are TRBV5-4 and TRBJ1-2; D is unresolved. CDR3 length: 14 residues. V was pared by 3 bases and J by 8 bases, with 17 bases between. Germline loops: CDR1 SGHNT, CDR2 YYREEE (reference sequence). The CDR3, as DNA: TGTGCCAGCAGCTCCGGGTCGGGAACAAAGGGCTACACCTTC. Encoded protein: CASSSGSGTKGYTF.

This chain uses TRBV9 with TRBJ2-5; 10 positions match TRBD1. CDR1 is SGDLS and CDR2 is YYNGEE in the germline V gene. The J segment lost 0 bases and the V segment lost 3 bases, leaving 5 bases of the junction unmatched. The CDR3 extends over 16 amino acids. As DNA, the CDR3 is TGTGCCAGCAGCGCCCCGGACAGGGGGGACCAAGAGACCCAGTACTTC. Translation gives CASSAPDRGDQETQYF. The full variable domain, its missing parts supplied by reference TRBV9 and TRBJ2-5, is DSGVTQTPKHLITATGQRVTLRCSPRSGDLSVYWYQQSLDQGLQFLIQYYNGEERAKGNILERFSAQQFPDLHSELNLSSLELGDSALYFCASSAPDRGDQETQYFGPGTRLLVL.

V is TRBV6-6 and J is TRBJ2-6; TRBD1 aligns across 8 bases. Germline loops: CDR1 MNHNY, CDR2 SVGAGI (reference sequence). V dropped 5 bases and J dropped 5; count of bases not matched to a gene: 11. The CDR3 runs to 17 residues. CDR3 region: CASSLTRQGLRANVLTF. CDR3 coding DNA: TGTGCCAGCAGTCTCACCCGACAGGGGTTACGGGCCAACGTCCTGACTTTC.

The chain combines TRBV7-2 with TRBJ2-5, with 8 bases lining up with TRBD1. Germline CDR1 SGHTA, CDR2 FQGNSA. V lost 3 bases, J lost 4 bases, and 4 bases stayed unmatched. This CDR3 contains 14 residues. CDR3 amino acids: CASSFRTGSETQYF. The CDR3 region has the DNA TGTGCCAGCAGCTTTAGGACAGGGTCAGAGACCCAGTACTTC. The entire variable domain, with the rest obtained from reference TRBV7-2 and TRBJ2-5, is as follows: GAGVSQSPSNKVTEKGKDVELRCDPISGHTALYWYRQSLGQGLEFLIYFQGNSAPDKSGLPSDRFSAERTGGSVSTLTIQRTQQEDSAVYLCASSFRTGSETQYFGPGTRLLVL.

CDR3 bases: TGTGCCTGGACCCCCCATGCGGGGGTGTCAGATACGCAGTATTTT. Translation gives CAWTPHAGVSDTQYF. The rearrangement uses TRBV30 and TRBJ2-3, with 7 bases matching TRBD2. The CDR3 is 15 amino acids. V was pared by 4 bases and J by 4 bases, with 11 bases of the junction left unmatched. Germline loops: CDR1 GTSNPN, CDR2 SVGIG (reference sequence).

V and J are TRBV7-3 and TRBJ2-7; no clear D gene. The CDR3 loop spans 13 amino acids. Per germline, CDR1 SGHTA and CDR2 FQGTGA. V was clipped by 11 bases and J by 4 bases, with 18 bases between them. The CDR3 DNA follows: TGTGCCCGCCGCCCGCGTCTAGTATACGAGCAGTACTTC. Its protein product is CARRPRLVYEQYF.

The V call is TRBV2, the J call TRBJ2-3; D is ambiguous. The CDR3 contains 12 residues. The V end lost 8 bases, the J end lost 0 bases, and 6 bases lay between the germline ends. Germline V CDR1 and CDR2: SNHLY, FYNNEI. Written as DNA, the CDR3 is TGTGCCAGCCGCCGGAGCACAGATACGCAGTATTTT. Encoded protein: CASRRSTDTQYF.

The rearrangement joins TRBV11-1 to TRBJ2-2, with 9 nucleotides matching TRBD1. Germline V CDR1 and CDR2: SGHAT, FQDESV (reference sequence). V was pared by 5 bases and J by 7 bases, with 5 bases of the junction left unmatched. The CDR3 is 14 amino acids. In DNA form, the CDR3 reads TGTGCCAGCAGCGAACAGGGGGCTAGCGGGGAGCTGTTTTTT. This codes for CASSEQGASGELFF. The variable domain in full, with the rest retrieved from reference TRBV11-1 and TRBJ2-2, is EAEVAQSPRYKITEKSQAVAFWCDPISGHATLYWYRQILGQGPELLVQFQDESVVDDSQLPKDRFSAERLKGVDSTLKIQPAELGDSAMYLCASSEQGASGELFFGEGSRLTVL.